This T cell receptor beta chain came from a study of T cells in Graves' hyperthyroidism and ophthalmopathy. Study observations and caveats: A 13 V-J signature model discriminated ophthalmopathy versus stable hyperthyroidism. Progression to ophthalmopathy was predicted a median of 6.5 months early.

Exclusions: uncontrolled infection, other autoimmune disease, pregnancy, lactation. Clinical symptoms, serum thyroxine, TRAb, thyroid ultrasound and orbital computed tomography established diagnosis. This clonotype was recorded at least ten times. Its matching antigen is unknown. Amplification of TCR beta CDR3 regions was performed using RNA transcripts as template. Using the HTBI primer set, a first-round RT-PCR was run on the TCR CDR3. TCRdb redid the calling of the multiplex PCR reads with MiXCR, one entry per CDR3 protein. The data contain about 700,000 distinct CDR3 sequences, just under 45% of them singletons. This CDR3 has 13 residues. V gave up 2 bases and J gave up 0 bases, with 4 bases separating them. Germline values: CDR1 MGHDK, CDR2 SYGVNS.

The sequence came from an adult man with Graves' disease, either hyperthyroidism or ophthalmopathy (not recorded which). The sequenced sample consisted of peripheral blood or thyroid tissue (not recorded which). The chain links TRBV25-1 to TRBJ1-1; D not resolved. The CDR3 sequence: CASSEIVNTEAFF. CDR3 bases: TGTGCCAGCAGTGAAATAGTGAACACTGAAGCTTTCTTT.